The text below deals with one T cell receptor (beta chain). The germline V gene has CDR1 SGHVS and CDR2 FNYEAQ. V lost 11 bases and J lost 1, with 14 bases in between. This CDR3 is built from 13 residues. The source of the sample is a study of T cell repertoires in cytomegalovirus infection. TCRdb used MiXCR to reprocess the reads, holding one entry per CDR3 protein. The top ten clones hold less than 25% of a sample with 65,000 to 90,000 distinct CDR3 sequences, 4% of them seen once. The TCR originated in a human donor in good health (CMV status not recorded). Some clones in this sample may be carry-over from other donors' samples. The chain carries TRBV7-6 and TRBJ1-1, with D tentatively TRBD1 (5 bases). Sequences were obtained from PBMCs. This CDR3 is CAGHGRGNTEAFF. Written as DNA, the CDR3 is TGTGCCGGACACGGGCGCGGGAACACTGAAGCTTTCTTT.